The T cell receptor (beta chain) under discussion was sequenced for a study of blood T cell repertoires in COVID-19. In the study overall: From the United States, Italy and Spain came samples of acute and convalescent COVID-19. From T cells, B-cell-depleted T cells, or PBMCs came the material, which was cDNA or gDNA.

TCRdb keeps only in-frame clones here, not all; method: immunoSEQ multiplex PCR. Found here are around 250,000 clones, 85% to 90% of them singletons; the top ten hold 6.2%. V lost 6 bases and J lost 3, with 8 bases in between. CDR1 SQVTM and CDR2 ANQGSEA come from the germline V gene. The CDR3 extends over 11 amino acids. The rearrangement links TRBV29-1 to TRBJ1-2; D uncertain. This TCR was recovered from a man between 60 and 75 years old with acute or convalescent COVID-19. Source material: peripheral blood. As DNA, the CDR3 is TGCAGCGTGCAGGATCACTATGGCTACACCTTC. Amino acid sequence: CSVQDHYGYTF.